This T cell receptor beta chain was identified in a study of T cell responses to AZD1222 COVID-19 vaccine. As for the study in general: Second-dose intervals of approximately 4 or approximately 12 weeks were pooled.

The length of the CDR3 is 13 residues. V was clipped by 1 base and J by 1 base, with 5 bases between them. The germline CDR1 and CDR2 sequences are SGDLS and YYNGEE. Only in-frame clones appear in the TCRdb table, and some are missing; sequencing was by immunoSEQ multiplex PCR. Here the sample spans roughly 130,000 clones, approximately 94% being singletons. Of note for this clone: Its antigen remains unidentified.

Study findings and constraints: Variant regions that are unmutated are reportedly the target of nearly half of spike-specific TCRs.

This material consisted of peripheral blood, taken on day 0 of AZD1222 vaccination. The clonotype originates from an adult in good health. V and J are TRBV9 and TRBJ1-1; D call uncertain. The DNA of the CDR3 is TGTGCCAGCAGCGTAAGCAGGAACACTGAAGCTTTCTTT. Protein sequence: CASSVSRNTEAFF.